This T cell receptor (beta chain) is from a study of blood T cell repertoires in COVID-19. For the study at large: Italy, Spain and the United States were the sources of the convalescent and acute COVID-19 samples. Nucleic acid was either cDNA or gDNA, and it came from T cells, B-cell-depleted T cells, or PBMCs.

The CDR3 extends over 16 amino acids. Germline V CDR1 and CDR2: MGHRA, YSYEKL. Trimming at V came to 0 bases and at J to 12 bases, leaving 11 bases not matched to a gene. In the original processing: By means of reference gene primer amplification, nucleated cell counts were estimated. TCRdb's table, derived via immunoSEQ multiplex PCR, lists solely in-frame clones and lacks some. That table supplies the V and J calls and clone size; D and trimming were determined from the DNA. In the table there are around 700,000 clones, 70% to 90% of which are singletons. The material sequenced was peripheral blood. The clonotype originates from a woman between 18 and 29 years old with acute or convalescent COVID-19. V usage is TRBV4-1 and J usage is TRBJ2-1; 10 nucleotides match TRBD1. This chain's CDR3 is CASSQESGDRGLGQFF. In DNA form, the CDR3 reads TGCGCCAGCAGCCAAGAATCAGGGGACAGGGGCCTCGGGCAGTTCTTC.